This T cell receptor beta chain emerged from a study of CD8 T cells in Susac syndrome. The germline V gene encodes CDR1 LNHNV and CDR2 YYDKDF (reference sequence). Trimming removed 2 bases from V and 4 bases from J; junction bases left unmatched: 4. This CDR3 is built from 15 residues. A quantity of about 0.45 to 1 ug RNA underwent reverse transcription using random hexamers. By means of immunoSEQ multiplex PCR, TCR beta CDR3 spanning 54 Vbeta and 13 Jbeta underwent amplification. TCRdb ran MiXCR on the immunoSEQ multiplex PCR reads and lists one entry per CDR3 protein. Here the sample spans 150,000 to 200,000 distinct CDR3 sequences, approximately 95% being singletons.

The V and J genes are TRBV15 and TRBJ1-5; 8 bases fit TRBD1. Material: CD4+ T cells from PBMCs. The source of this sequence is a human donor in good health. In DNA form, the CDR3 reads TGTGCCACCAGCAGACACAGGACAGGGAATCAGCCCCAGCATTTT. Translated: CATSRHRTGNQPQHF.